The rows below give T cell receptor beta chains drawn from one sample of a study of blood T cell repertoires in COVID-19. Using immunoSEQ multiplex PCR, the repertoire was profiled, and TCRdb retains in-frame clones only, with some absent. The data contain 60,000 or so clones, about 90% of them singletons. Sequences were obtained from peripheral blood. These receptors all stem from a man in his 60s with acute or convalescent COVID-19. Each CDR3 is given with its conserved first and last residue. Fields, in order: CDR3 DNA, CDR3 protein, clone size, J gene, V gene, D gene. A D gene is named only where the DNA matches it firmly. Only part of the rows carry a size: once, few, many, or a class if the clone is expanded.

DNA: TGCAGCGTACAGACTAGCGGGAGTGTCTACGAGCAGTACTTC
CDR3: CSVQTSGSVYEQYF
size: NA
J: TRBJ2-7
V: TRBV29-1
D: TRBD2

DNA: TGTGCCAGCAGCTCCGTAGCGGGAGGGCCAGGTACGCAGTATTTT
CDR3: CASSSVAGGPGTQYF
size: NA
J: TRBJ2-3
V: TRBV7-2
D: TRBD2

DNA: TGTGCCAGCAGCTTAGAGGGAGCGGGAGTGCTCCGCGAGCAGTACTTC
CDR3: CASSLEGAGVLREQYF
size: NA
J: TRBJ2-7
V: TRBV7-2
D: TRBD2

DNA: TGTGCCAGCAGCCTTATGACAGGGGGGACATCAGCTTTCTTT
CDR3: CASSLMTGGTSAFF
size: NA
J: TRBJ1-1
V: TRBV14
D: TRBD1

DNA: TGCGCCAGCAGCTTGGCGTGGACTGGGAGGCATGAGCAGTTCTTC
CDR3: CASSLAWTGRHEQFF
size: NA
J: TRBJ2-1
V: TRBV5-1
D: NA

DNA: TGTGCCAGCAGACCGACTAGCGGGTCAATTGAGCAGTTCTTC
CDR3: CASRPTSGSIEQFF
size: NA
J: TRBJ2-1
V: TRBV6-5
D: TRBD2

DNA: TGTGCCAGCAGCGTGAGTTACAATGAGCAGTTCTTC
CDR3: CASSVSYNEQFF
size: NA
J: TRBJ2-1
V: TRBV9
D: NA

DNA: TGTGCCAGCAGCTTAGAAGGGAGGAGTCAGGGACTAGCGGGAGGGCATACGCAGTATTTT
CDR3: CASSLEGRSQGLAGGHTQYF
size: NA
J: TRBJ2-3
V: TRBV13
D: TRBD2

DNA: TGTGCCAGCAGATCTGACCTAGCGGGAGGCGATGAGCAGTTCTTC
CDR3: CASRSDLAGGDEQFF
size: NA
J: TRBJ2-1
V: TRBV6-5
D: TRBD2

DNA: TGCGCCAGCAGCTCGGACAGGCCACAGAACACTGAAGCTTTCTTT
CDR3: CASSSDRPQNTEAFF
size: NA
J: TRBJ1-1
V: TRBV5-1
D: TRBD1

DNA: TGTGCCAGCAGCTTGCAGCTGGGACTAGCAAATGAGCAGTTCTTC
CDR3: CASSLQLGLANEQFF
size: NA
J: TRBJ2-1
V: TRBV5-5
D: TRBD2

DNA: TGTGCCAGCGCGACTAGCGGGGGATGGTTTAACAATGAGCAGTTCTTC
CDR3: CASATSGGWFNNEQFF
size: NA
J: TRBJ2-1
V: TRBV2
D: TRBD2

DNA: TGCGCCAGCAGCCAAGGACAGAACAATGAGCAGTTCTTC
CDR3: CASSQGQNNEQFF
size: NA
J: TRBJ2-1
V: TRBV5-1
D: NA

DNA: TGTGCCAGCAGCTCACACAGGGGGCAAGAGACCCAGTACTTC
CDR3: CASSSHRGQETQYF
size: NA
J: TRBJ2-5
V: TRBV5-4
D: TRBD1

DNA: TGTGCCAGCAGCGTAACCGAGGACACCATATATTTT
CDR3: CASSVTEDTIYF
size: NA
J: TRBJ1-3
V: TRBV9
D: NA

DNA: TGTGCCACCAGTGATCCCAGGGTAGCCGCAGATACGCAGTATTTT
CDR3: CATSDPRVAADTQYF
size: NA
J: TRBJ2-3
V: TRBV24-1
D: NA

DNA: TGTGCCAGCAGTTCGGACCGGGGTAAGGCGGAGAGCCACGAGCAGTACTTC
CDR3: CASSSDRGKAESHEQYF
size: NA
J: TRBJ2-7
V: TRBV27
D: NA

DNA: TGTGCCATCGGAAAGACCGGGACAGCCGGGGGCTATGGCTACACCTTC
CDR3: CAIGKTGTAGGYGYTF
size: NA
J: TRBJ1-2
V: TRBV10-3
D: TRBD1

DNA: TGTGCCAGCAGCTTGCGGGAACACACCGGGGAGCTGTTTTTT
CDR3: CASSLREHTGELFF
size: NA
J: TRBJ2-2
V: TRBV5-4
D: NA

DNA: TGTGCCTGGGCGGGACAGGGGGAGATCACCGGGGAGCTGTTTTTT
CDR3: CAWAGQGEITGELFF
size: NA
J: TRBJ2-2
V: TRBV30
D: TRBD1

DNA: TGTGCCATCAGTCGAGGGGGAATTGGGACAGTCCAGGAAAAACTGTTTTTT
CDR3: CAISRGGIGTVQEKLFF
size: NA
J: TRBJ1-4
V: TRBV10-3
D: TRBD1

DNA: TGTGCCAGTAGTAACCCGGGACAGGGTTCATTATCGCCCCAGCATTTT
CDR3: CASSNPGQGSLSPQHF
size: NA
J: TRBJ1-5
V: TRBV19
D: TRBD1

DNA: TGTGCCAGCAGTGAACAGGGGGCCCCCTCCTACGAGCAGTACTTC
CDR3: CASSEQGAPSYEQYF
size: NA
J: TRBJ2-7
V: TRBV2
D: TRBD1

DNA: TGTGCCAGCACCCCCGTCGAGTTTAACCCTGTGGATGAGCAGTTCTTC
CDR3: CASTPVEFNPVDEQFF
size: NA
J: TRBJ2-1
V: TRBV6-9
D: NA

DNA: TGCGCCAGCAGCTTGGAGGGCAGGGCGAGGGAAAAACTGTTTTTT
CDR3: CASSLEGRAREKLFF
size: NA
J: TRBJ1-4
V: TRBV5-1
D: NA

DNA: TGTGCCAGCAGCTTAGGCCAGCGACAGGAACAGGAGGAAGCTTTCTTT
CDR3: CASSLGQRQEQEEAFF
size: NA
J: TRBJ1-1
V: TRBV7-9
D: NA

DNA: TGCAGCGTGAGGGCTAGCGGGCCGAGCTCCTACAATGAGCAGTTCTTC
CDR3: CSVRASGPSSYNEQFF
size: NA
J: TRBJ2-1
V: TRBV29-1
D: TRBD2

DNA: TGTGCCAGCAGCGTACAGGTTAAGAACACTGAAGCTTTCTTT
CDR3: CASSVQVKNTEAFF
size: NA
J: TRBJ1-1
V: TRBV9
D: NA

DNA: TGTGCCAGCAGTGATGCATCACAGGGCCGTGAAGCTTTCTTT
CDR3: CASSDASQGREAFF
size: NA
J: TRBJ1-1
V: TRBV6-1
D: NA

DNA: TGTGCCAGCAGGAGGACAGGTGAAACGCCCCAGCATTTT
CDR3: CASRRTGETPQHF
size: NA
J: TRBJ1-5
V: TRBV28
D: TRBD1

DNA: TGTGCCAGCTCCCTAGGACTAGCGGATACCGGGGAGCTGTTTTTT
CDR3: CASSLGLADTGELFF
size: NA
J: TRBJ2-2
V: TRBV18
D: TRBD2

DNA: TGTGCCAGCAGCCCTGACAGGGCCACAGATACGCAGTATTTT
CDR3: CASSPDRATDTQYF
size: NA
J: TRBJ2-3
V: TRBV2
D: TRBD1

DNA: TGTGCCACCAGTGTTGAATTGACAGGGCTTCTCTACGTTAGCAATCAGCCCCAGCATTTT
CDR3: CATSVELTGLLYVSNQPQHF
size: NA
J: TRBJ1-5
V: TRBV24-1
D: TRBD1

DNA: TGTGCCAGCAGCTTGGAGGCGGGCTACGAGCAGTACTTC
CDR3: CASSLEAGYEQYF
size: once
J: TRBJ2-7
V: TRBV5-4
D: NA

DNA: TGCGCCAGCAGCTTGGGGCCACCTAGGACAACTAGCACAGATACGCAGTATTTT
CDR3: CASSLGPPRTTSTDTQYF
size: NA
J: TRBJ2-3
V: TRBV5-1
D: NA

DNA: TGTGCCAGCTCACCATCCAGGAACGAGCAGTACTTC
CDR3: CASSPSRNEQYF
size: few
J: TRBJ2-7
V: TRBV18
D: NA

DNA: TGCGCCAGCAGCTTCTGGCAGGGGGATAATTCACCCCTCCACTTT
CDR3: CASSFWQGDNSPLHF
size: NA
J: TRBJ1-6
V: TRBV5-1
D: TRBD1

DNA: TGTGCCAGCAGGCTGGAGAGCGGGAGGACCTACGAGCAGTACTTC
CDR3: CASRLESGRTYEQYF
size: NA
J: TRBJ2-7
V: TRBV6-5
D: TRBD2

DNA: TGTGCCAGCAGCCCCCGGGGGGGGGTCCACGAGCAGTACTTC
CDR3: CASSPRGGVHEQYF
size: NA
J: TRBJ2-7
V: TRBV7-3
D: TRBD2

DNA: TGTGCCAGCAGCCAAGGGCCAGGGGGCGATGAGCAGTTCTTC
CDR3: CASSQGPGGDEQFF
size: medium-sized
J: TRBJ2-1
V: TRBV4-2
D: TRBD1

DNA: TGTGCCAGCAGTTTAGGGGACAACACGATCGCTCTTCGCTACACCTTC
CDR3: CASSLGDNTIALRYTF
size: NA
J: TRBJ1-2
V: TRBV28
D: NA

DNA: TGTGCCAGCAGCCGTGGACAGTCCTCTGGAAACACCATATATTTT
CDR3: CASSRGQSSGNTIYF
size: NA
J: TRBJ1-3
V: TRBV7-2
D: NA

DNA: TGTGCCAGCAGCTTAACGCAGGGAGGCGCCCCATACGAGCAGTACTTC
CDR3: CASSLTQGGAPYEQYF
size: NA
J: TRBJ2-7
V: TRBV7-3
D: NA

DNA: TGCGCCAGCAGGTCTACTAGCGGAGGGGATACGCAGTATTTT
CDR3: CASRSTSGGDTQYF
size: NA
J: TRBJ2-3
V: TRBV5-1
D: TRBD2

DNA: TGCGCCAGCAGCGCCGGGACAGTGAATGAAGCTTTCTTT
CDR3: CASSAGTVNEAFF
size: NA
J: TRBJ1-1
V: TRBV5-1
D: TRBD1

DNA: TGTGCCAGCAGCTTAGAAGTGCTAGCGGGAGAGCCCCTCTTCAATGAGCAGTTCTTC
CDR3: CASSLEVLAGEPLFNEQFF
size: NA
J: TRBJ2-1
V: TRBV11-2
D: TRBD2

DNA: TGTGCCAGCAGTTTAAACAGGGGAAAAGAGACCCAGTACTTC
CDR3: CASSLNRGKETQYF
size: NA
J: TRBJ2-5
V: TRBV6-5
D: TRBD1

DNA: TGTGCCAGCAGCCAAGAGGTTCGTAGCGGGAGGTCGGAGACCCAGTACTTC
CDR3: CASSQEVRSGRSETQYF
size: NA
J: TRBJ2-5
V: TRBV3-1/TRBV3-2
D: TRBD2

DNA: TGCAGCGTTGAAGGGCTTTCTAGCGGGAGCTCCTACGAGCAGTACTTC
CDR3: CSVEGLSSGSSYEQYF
size: NA
J: TRBJ2-7
V: TRBV29-1
D: TRBD2

DNA: TGTGCCAGCAGCTCGCCGGGACTAGCGGGAGGGCTTTCATACAATGAGCAGTTCTTC
CDR3: CASSSPGLAGGLSYNEQFF
size: NA
J: TRBJ2-1
V: TRBV7-9
D: TRBD2

DNA: TGTGCCACCAGCAGAGAGGAGAGCGGGAGCTCCTACAATGAGCAGTTCTTC
CDR3: CATSREESGSSYNEQFF
size: once
J: TRBJ2-1
V: TRBV15
D: TRBD2

DNA: TGTGCCAGCTCAGCCCGGACAGCGAACACCGGGGAGCTGTTTTTT
CDR3: CASSARTANTGELFF
size: NA
J: TRBJ2-2
V: TRBV18
D: NA

DNA: TGTGCCAGCAGTTTAGGGCCAGCGGCTATCGCCTACGAGCAGTACTTC
CDR3: CASSLGPAAIAYEQYF
size: NA
J: TRBJ2-7
V: TRBV28
D: NA

DNA: TGTGCCTGGAGTGTAGCTCCGAGATCTACAGGGGCCGAGCAGTACTTC
CDR3: CAWSVAPRSTGAEQYF
size: NA
J: TRBJ2-7
V: TRBV30
D: TRBD1

DNA: TGCGCCAGCAGCTTAATAGCGGGACCCACCTACGAGCAGTACTTC
CDR3: CASSLIAGPTYEQYF
size: few
J: TRBJ2-7
V: TRBV5-1
D: TRBD2